One sample yielded the 10 T cell receptor beta chains listed below, sequenced in a study of radiotherapy plus CTLA-4 blockade in lung cancer. The assay was immunoSEQ multiplex PCR, and TCRdb's table has in-frame clones only and misses some. The sample includes approximately 80,000 clones, around 81% of them seen just once. The specimen comprised peripheral blood, sampled from a patient treated with radiotherapy plus ipilimumab. These receptors were collected from a human donor with non-small cell lung cancer whose response to radiotherapy plus ipilimumab could not be evaluated. Some clones in this sample may be carry-over from other donors' samples.

The rearrangement links TRBV28 to TRBJ2-1; 9 nucleotides agree with TRBD1. The junction had 6 bases not matched to a gene; V was cut back by 2 bases and J by 7 bases. Germline V gives CDR1 MDHEN, CDR2 SYDVKM. The CDR3 has 15 residues. Written as DNA, the CDR3 is TGTGCCAGCAGTTTAGGCGGACAGGGGTCTAATGAGCAGTTCTTC. It translates to CASSLGGQGSNEQFF.

The chain uses TRBV5-1 and TRBJ2-1, with 8 bases identical to TRBD1. V shed 4 bases and J 4 bases; nucleotides not matched to a gene: 7. Germline V gene lookup returns CDR1 SGHRS and CDR2 YFSETQ. The CDR3 sequence is 15 residues long. This chain's CDR3 is CASSPRDRPYNEQFF. Written as DNA, the CDR3 is TGCGCCAGCAGCCCACGGGACAGGCCTTACAATGAGCAGTTCTTC.

The rearrangement joins TRBV28 to TRBJ1-5; tentatively, D is TRBD1 (6 bases). Trimming cost V 2 bases and J 6 bases, with 14 bases left between them. This CDR3 comprises 15 residues. Germline lookup yields CDR1 MDHEN and CDR2 SYDVKM. CDR3 loop: CASSLEGGLGQPQHF. The CDR3 DNA sequence: TGTGCCAGCAGTTTAGAGGGGGGGCTGGGTCAGCCCCAGCATTTT.

The rearrangement links TRBV15 to TRBJ1-5, with unresolved D. V was trimmed by 3 bases and J by 4 bases, leaving 7 bases between them. CDR3 length equals 13 residues. Germline V gene data show CDR1 as LNHNV and CDR2 as YYDKDF (reference sequence). In DNA form, the CDR3 reads TGTGCCACCAGCAGTTACTTTAATCAGCCCCAGCATTTT. It yields the protein CATSSYFNQPQHF. Together with reference TRBV15 and TRBJ1-5, the CDR3 gives the full variable domain: DAMVIQNPRYQVTQFGKPVTLSCSQTLNHNVMYWYQQKSSQAPKLLFHYYDKDFNNEADTPDNFQSRRPNTSFCFLDIRSPGLGDTAMYLCATSSYFNQPQHFGDGTRLSIL.

The chain combines TRBV29-1 with TRBJ2-7, with D tentatively TRBD1 (5 bases). The CDR3 has 12 amino acids. Looked up from germline, CDR1 is SQVTM and CDR2 is ANQGSEA. Trimming cost V 4 bases and J 0 bases, with 7 bases left between them. CDR3 sequence (DNA): TGCAGCGTTGCTCAGGGCTCCTACGAGCAGTACTTC. Translation: CSVAQGSYEQYF.

V and J are TRBV6-1 and TRBJ2-1; 7 positions match TRBD1. Germline-derived CDR1 and CDR2 are MNHNS and SASEGT. With 5 bases clipped from V and 3 bases from J, the junction kept 1 base outside the gene matches. CDR3 length: 13 amino acids. DNA of the CDR3: TGTGCCAGCAGTCACAGGGGCTACAATGAGCAGTTCTTC. This encodes CASSHRGYNEQFF.

This clone has more than one count but fewer than ten. CDR3 amino acids: CASSIGQRGLTEAFF. The CDR3 bases are TGTGCCAGTAGTATAGGCCAAAGGGGCCTCACTGAAGCTTTCTTT. The chain combines TRBV19 with TRBJ1-1; possible D gene TRBD1, 5 bases. CDR1 and CDR2 from the germline V gene are LNHDA and SQIVND (reference sequence). The ends were cut back, 1 base at V and 4 bases at J, with 13 bases in the middle. The CDR3 has 15 residues.

This clone has only a few counts. The rearrangement uses TRBV5-4 and TRBJ2-7; no firm D call. Germline CDR1 is SGHNT and CDR2 is YYREEE (reference sequence). The CDR3 runs to 13 residues. The germline V and J ends were trimmed by 3 bases and 3 bases, with 10 bases remaining between them. DNA of the CDR3: TGTGCCAGCAGCTCCCCCACCGGCTACGAGCAGTACTTC. This codes for CASSSPTGYEQYF.

The V and J genes are TRBV27 and TRBJ1-1; maybe TRBD1 (6 bases). The CDR3 loop spans 14 amino acids. CDR1 is MNHEY and CDR2 is SMNVEV in the germline V gene (reference sequence). Trimming stripped 5 bases from V and 3 bases from J, with 13 bases between. The CDR3 DNA is TGTGCCAGCAGTATCACAGGGCTGGACACTGAAGCTTTCTTT. It specifies CASSITGLDTEAFF.

This clone was found once. This chain connects TRBV5-4 to TRBJ1-1; 7 nucleotides agree with TRBD1. This CDR3 region has 15 residues. J was trimmed by 7 bases and V by 5 bases; bases with no gene match: 14. Germline CDR1 reads SGHNT; CDR2 reads YYREEE (reference sequence). The CDR3 sequence is CASSRGGQGGIEAFF. The CDR3 DNA reads TGTGCCAGCAGTCGGGGGGGCCAAGGGGGCATTGAAGCTTTCTTT.